One T cell receptor (beta chain) is described in this entry. Its antigen has not been determined. Base qualities were left out, and no much larger clone turns up one base away. TCR beta repertoires were profiled from peripheral blood of roughly 13 young patients with multiple sclerosis to demonstrate the VDJtools post-analysis software. The multiple sclerosis patients were children and adolescents ranging in age from roughly 6 to 15 years. The entry originates in a study of post-analysis software for immune sequencing data (dated by TCRdb to 2013 to 2016). Notes on the research overall: Recorded disease courses included relapsing-remitting, secondary progressive and progressive-relapsing multiple sclerosis, with some patients lacking subtype annotation. The patient repertoires were set against around ten previously published healthy control repertoires from donors whose ages ranged from roughly 6 to 27 years. A subset of samples was prepared in parallel using single-end sample barcoding, then pooled and co-amplified after Illumina adapter ligation.

The CDR3 covers 15 residues, taking in both the cysteine and the phenylalanine. The kept DNA is CDR3 alone, 45 bases in frame from the first base. V is clipped by 4 bases and J by 0 bases, and the sequence between their germline boundaries is 10 bases long. Preparation of the library involved PCR. TCRdb names Illumina HiSeq 2500 as the instrument used. To reduce PCR and sequencing biases, unique molecular identifiers were built into the TCR beta cDNA libraries. Per 1 to 10 million input T cells, roughly 0.5 million cDNA molecules were obtained, such that each molecule approximated one T cell. The patient libraries were prepared and sequenced using the same protocol as the earlier healthy control dataset. Samples belonging to the same batch were prepared together, multiplexed and sequenced on a shared HiSeq lane. As for how the authors treated the data: MIGEC handled the raw barcoded reads, throwing out single-read molecular identifier groups before consensus assembly and CDR3 extraction. VDJtools was used for post-analysis of the clonotype tables, with diversity normalized by down-sampling every dataset to the smallest sample size. Repertoire overlap clustering matched CDR3 amino acid but not nucleotide sequences to correct batch-related cross-sample contamination. TCRdb handled the public reads itself, with Q25 trimming in fastp and clone calling in MiXCR, and kept productive beta chains. CDR3 protein sequences are deduplicated, and each keeps its most common genes and DNA. The V and J calls here are based on TCRdb, not the publication. The sample records hundreds of thousands of distinct CDR3 sequences, around 40% of which are singletons. Under 2% of the sample is in the top ten clones.

General conclusions and limits of the study: Significantly lower normalized Chao1 diversity was found in multiple sclerosis patients than in controls, suggesting substantial peripheral T-cell clonal expansion. Direct clustering with F measure revealed strong co-clustering of samples prepared in the same batch, which led to a batch-effect correction. Several TRBV segments, including TRBV5-6, TRBV5-1 and TRBV20-1, were significantly more frequent in patients than controls. The control group was slightly older than the multiple sclerosis patient group.

The receptor was derived from a girl aged 10 to 17 with multiple sclerosis. Rearrangement joined TRBV12-3 or TRBV12-4 to TRBJ2-4; the D gene is perhaps TRBD1 or TRBD2, each of them matching over 6 bases. The sequencing input was blood. The CDR3 corresponds to CASSSGGIAKNIQYF. The nucleotide sequence reads as follows: TGTGCCAGCAGTTCCGGGGGCATAGCCAAAAACATTCAGTACTTC.